This T cell receptor beta chain was found in a study of blood T cell repertoires in COVID-19. The overall study: T cells, B-cell-depleted T cells, or PBMCs supplied cDNA or gDNA.

Trimming removed 5 bases from V and 7 bases from J, with 12 bases in between. Germline-derived CDR1 and CDR2 are SGHTA and FQGNSA. The CDR3 is 13 amino acids. Everyone who took part was roughly 18 to 89 years old, and they came from about 25 US areas. Assay used: immunoSEQ multiplex PCR; TCRdb lists only in-frame clones, some missing. Of 350,000 to 550,000 clones listed, approximately 90% are singletons. This sequence was found in a man aged 25 to 45 who had recovered from COVID-19. Sample: PBMCs or T cells enriched from blood (not recorded which). This sequence joins TRBV7-2 and TRBJ1-5; no reliable D call. The CDR3: CASSTKSGQPQHF. DNA for the CDR3: TGTGCCAGCAGCACCAAGTCGGGACAGCCCCAGCATTTT.